A single sample is the source of the 5 T cell receptor beta chains below, sequenced in a study of technical replicates of blood from a few donors. TCRdb's table, derived via immunoSEQ multiplex PCR, lists solely in-frame clones and lacks some. The sample carries approximately 80,000 clones, roughly nine tenths recorded once. The sample consisted of T cells isolated from PBMCs. The receptors shown here come from a human donor in good health.

A remark on this clone: At one end, the junction sequence differs from germline, possibly due to a read error. This sequence joins TRBV6-4 and TRBJ1-1; no definite D call. This CDR3 is 15 amino acids long. CDR1 is MRHNA, CDR2 SNTAGT, per germline. The CDR3 sequence: CASKVGYRGGYETFF. As DNA, the CDR3 is TGTGCCAGCAAGGTGGGGTACCGGGGAGGGTATGAAACTTTCTTT.

The J gene is TRBJ2-5, the V gene TRBV5-1, with 10 bases identical to TRBD1. The CDR3 has 15 residues. Germline loops: CDR1 SGHRS, CDR2 YFSETQ. J lost 3 bases, V lost 0 bases, and 2 bases had no gene match. The CDR3 nucleotides are TGCGCCAGCAGCTTGGAAGGGACAGGGGAAGAGACCCAGTACTTC. This gives the protein CASSLEGTGEETQYF.

In the case of this clone: One end of the junction does not line up with germline, which may come from a read error. This chain joins TRBV7-6 and TRBJ2-3; 7 bases line up with TRBD2. The CDR3 is 15 residues long. Germline CDR1 and CDR2: SGHVS and FNYEAQ. This CDR3 reads CASSLADTSTDTQYF. The CDR3 coding sequence is TGTGCCAGCAGCCTAGCGGACACTAGCACAGATACGCAGTATTTT.

The chain has TRBV10-3 and TRBJ1-1; D is possibly TRBD1 (6 bases). The CDR3 totals 14 residues. In germline, CDR1 is ENHRY, CDR2 SYGVKD. Between the trimmed V and J ends, which lost 5 bases and 0 bases, there was a span of 10 bases. CDR3 coding DNA: TGTGCCATCAGTAAGACAGGTATGAACACTGAAGCTTTCTTT. This encodes CAISKTGMNTEAFF.

The chain is built from TRBV10-1 and TRBJ1-1, with 7 bases aligning to TRBD1. Germline V gene data show CDR1 as WNHNN and CDR2 as SYGVQD (reference sequence). The trim removed 0 bases at V and 1 base at J, leaving 11 bases unmatched. The CDR3 contains 18 residues. The CDR3 DNA reads TGCGCCAGCAGTGAGTCCTATAATTGGGACAGCGAGAACACTGAAGCTTTCTTT. Translation gives CASSESYNWDSENTEAFF.